The rows below give T cell receptor beta chains drawn from one sample of a study of shared T cell receptors in the human thymus. Data came from immunoSEQ multiplex PCR; TCRdb stores just in-frame clones and leaves some out. The repertoire holds hundreds of thousands of clones, 95% seen once, with approximately 0.018% in the top ten. The sequenced sample consisted of thymocytes. Receptor source: a human donor. The CDR3 runs from the conserved cysteine through the conserved F or W. The D gene is left open where the match is weak. Expanded clones get a size class; other rows say once, few or many, or leave the size out.

NA,once,TRBV6-6,TRBJ2-2,CASTGGGELFF,TGTGCCAGTACCGGTGGCGGGGAGCTGTTTTTT
TRBD2,NA,TRBV29-1,TRBJ2-3,CSVGPSGGLTDTQYF,TGCAGCGTTGGCCCCTCGGGGGGGCTCACAGATACGCAGTATTTT
NA,few,TRBV7-9,TRBJ2-7,CASSRNRALSYEQYF,TGTGCCAGCAGCAGAAACAGGGCCCTCTCCTACGAGCAGTACTTC
TRBD1,NA,TRBV2,TRBJ1-5,CASSALGQGYSNQPQHF,TGTGCCAGCAGTGCCCTTGGACAGGGATATAGCAATCAGCCCCAGCATTTT
TRBD1,NA,TRBV28,TRBJ1-5,CASSSRDRVLLQPQHF,TGTGCCAGCAGTAGCCGGGACAGGGTACTATTACAGCCCCAGCATTTT
NA,NA,TRBV14,TRBJ2-7,CASSQDGKQGKRNYEQYF,TGTGCCAGCAGCCAAGATGGTAAACAGGGCAAGCGGAACTACGAGCAGTACTTC
NA,NA,TRBV6-6,TRBJ1-4,CASSQGRLAYEKLFF,TGTGCCAGCAGTCAGGGACGTCTAGCCTATGAAAAACTGTTTTTT
NA,NA,TRBV6-5,TRBJ1-5,CASSYGQVDQPQHF,TGTGCCAGCAGTTACGGCCAGGTGGACCAGCCCCAGCATTTT
TRBD2,once,TRBV14,TRBJ2-5,CASSQGDGRAGETQYF,TGTGCCAGCAGCCAAGGAGACGGGAGGGCCGGGGAGACCCAGTACTTC
NA,NA,TRBV27,TRBJ1-2,CASGSLTGISYGYTF,TGTGCCAGCGGGTCCCTAACAGGGATCTCCTATGGCTACACCTTC
TRBD1,NA,TRBV9,TRBJ1-1,CASSAAGQASEAFF,TGTGCCAGCAGCGCCGCGGGACAGGCCTCGGAAGCTTTCTTT
NA,NA,TRBV5-6,TRBJ2-6,CASSGETASGANVLTF,TGTGCCAGCAGCGGTGAGACTGCCTCTGGGGCCAACGTCCTGACTTTC
NA,NA,TRBV28,TRBJ1-5,CASSPNRDSNQPQHF,TGTGCCAGCAGTCCGAACAGGGATAGCAATCAGCCCCAGCATTTT
TRBD1,NA,TRBV7-9,TRBJ2-3,CASSLKVGQGVDTQYF,TGTGCCAGCAGCTTAAAGGTTGGACAGGGGGTAGATACGCAGTATTTT
TRBD2,NA,TRBV7-2,TRBJ2-3,CASSERYSPNRTSVVF,TGTGCCAGCAGCGAAAGATACTCCCCGAATAGGACTAGCGTAGTATTT
NA,NA,TRBV12-2,TRBJ1-5,CASRLGDWDRERDQPQHF,TGTGCAAGTCGCTTAGGTGACTGGGACAGGGAAAGGGATCAGCCCCAGCATTTT
NA,NA,TRBV6-5,TRBJ1-5,CASSSRGEGNQPQHF,TGTGCCAGCAGCAGTAGGGGTGAGGGCAATCAGCCCCAGCATTTT
NA,NA,TRBV30,TRBJ1-5,CAWSVVDATNRPQHF,TGTGCCTGGAGTGTTGTCGACGCGACGAATCGGCCCCAGCATTTT
NA,NA,TRBV28,TRBJ1-2,CASSPLAGTANGYTF,TGTGCCAGCAGCCCCCTAGCCGGGACGGCGAATGGCTACACCTTC